This T cell receptor (beta chain) was retrieved from a study of cytomegalovirus exposure and HLA in healthy donors. Findings and limits, study-wide: The study flagged some 170 TCR beta chains as cytomegalovirus-associated. Among donors in an Asian-associated ancestry cluster, a later analysis reportedly found fewer N-insertions than the roughly 680-donor mean. Accurate HLA-A and HLA-B prediction from TCR beta sequences was reported for most subjects. With later analysis, a missense DCLRE1C variant became linked to TCR beta V- and J-gene trimming.

CDR3 size: 13 residues. CDR1 and CDR2 from the germline V gene are WNHNN and SYGVQD (reference sequence). V was pared by 4 bases and J by 1 base, with 5 bases between. Note on this clone: Its specificity is unknown.

PCR amplification relied on 60 Vbeta primers (plus 13 Jbeta primers). The assay was immunoSEQ multiplex PCR, and TCRdb's table has in-frame clones only and misses some. The repertoire holds about 160,000 clones, with 84% as singletons. The J gene is TRBJ2-1, the V gene TRBV10-1, with D possibly matching TRBD2 (5 bases). This receptor was taken from a man aged 45-65 years in good health and CMV-seropositive. Source material: PBMCs. CDR3 residues: CASSGTSYNEQFF. Written as DNA, the CDR3 is TGCGCCAGCAGTGGGACTTCCTACAATGAGCAGTTCTTC.